These T cell receptor beta chains were read from a single sample in a study of PD-1 blockade in classical Hodgkin lymphoma. The table came from immunoSEQ multiplex PCR; TCRdb's copy has only in-frame clones and leaves some out. The sample carries 9,500 to 12,000 clones, roughly 84% recorded once. Source: CD8+ T cells from blood, taken at baseline. The source is a human donor with classical Hodgkin lymphoma. The CDR3 runs from the conserved cysteine through the conserved F or W. A D gene is named only where the DNA matches it firmly. Some rows have no size entry. The others give once, few or many, or a class for an expanded clone.

v_gene	j_gene	d_gene	abundance	CDR3aa	CDR3nt
TRBV2	TRBJ2-2	TRBD2	once	CASRWTSGTTGELFF	TGTGCCAGCAGGTGGACTAGCGGGACGACCGGGGAGCTGTTTTTT
TRBV18	TRBJ2-1	TRBD1	-	CASSQGQGEYNEQFF	TGTGCCAGCTCCCAAGGACAGGGGGAATACAATGAGCAGTTCTTC
TRBV29-1	TRBJ1-1	-	-	CSVEDSLNTEAFF	TGCAGCGTTGAAGACAGTTTGAACACTGAAGCTTTCTTT
TRBV11-2	TRBJ1-1	-	-	CASSLVGGRTEAFF	TGTGCCAGCAGCTTAGTGGGGGGTAGGACTGAAGCTTTCTTT
TRBV28	TRBJ1-4	-	once	CASSFLGPRIGREKLFF	TGTGCCAGCAGTTTTTTGGGACCGCGGATAGGGAGGGAAAAACTGTTTTTT
TRBV6-6	TRBJ2-3	-	-	CASGGWGNTDTQYF	TGTGCCAGCGGGGGGTGGGGAAACACAGATACGCAGTATTTT
TRBV23-1	TRBJ1-2	-	-	CASLPRGGVYGYTF	TGCGCCAGCCTCCCCAGGGGAGGGGTTTATGGCTACACCTTC
TRBV29-1	TRBJ2-6	-	-	CSVNYPGANVLTF	TGCAGCGTCAATTACCCGGGGGCCAACGTCCTGACTTTC
TRBV27	TRBJ2-1	-	-	CASSLLISSRGNEQFF	TGTGCCAGCAGTTTATTAATCAGCTCCAGGGGCAATGAGCAGTTCTTC
TRBV4-1	TRBJ2-7	-	-	CASSQEGPERSYEQYF	TGCGCCAGCAGCCAAGAGGGTCCGGAGAGATCCTACGAGCAGTACTTC
TRBV29-1	TRBJ2-2	TRBD1	once	CSVKNGQGAVTGELFF	TGCAGCGTGAAGAATGGACAGGGGGCAGTCACCGGGGAGCTGTTTTTT
TRBV2	TRBJ2-7	-	-	CASSADGEGDYEQYF	TGTGCCAGCAGCGCCGACGGGGAAGGAGACTACGAGCAGTACTTC
TRBV6-5	TRBJ2-1	-	few	CASSYSSGEAYNEQFF	TGTGCCAGCAGTTACTCATCGGGAGAGGCCTACAATGAGCAGTTCTTC
TRBV4-3	TRBJ2-3	-	-	CASSPARSGYTDTQYF	TGCGCCAGCAGCCCTGCGAGAAGCGGCTACACAGATACGCAGTATTTT
TRBV4-2	TRBJ2-5	TRBD2	-	CASSQDVAGGPETQYF	TGTGCCAGCAGCCAAGATGTAGCGGGAGGGCCCGAGACCCAGTACTTC
TRBV5-6	TRBJ1-3	-	-	CASSWGVSSGNTIYF	TGTGCCAGCAGCTGGGGCGTCAGCTCTGGAAACACCATATATTTT
TRBV28	TRBJ1-2	TRBD1	-	CASSLGQGAISYGYTF	TGTGCCAGCAGCCTTGGACAGGGGGCTATAAGCTATGGCTACACCTTC
TRBV11-2	TRBJ1-1	-	-	CASSLGGRGTEAFF	TGTGCCAGCAGCTTAGGAGGCCGTGGGACTGAAGCTTTCTTT
TRBV27	TRBJ2-7	-	once	CASSLSMLASYEQYF	TGTGCCAGCAGTTTATCAATGCTAGCCTCCTACGAGCAGTACTTC
TRBV30	TRBJ2-7	TRBD1	-	CAWSVLWGQGFGEQYF	TGTGCCTGGAGTGTACTCTGGGGACAGGGCTTCGGCGAGCAGTACTTC
TRBV19	TRBJ2-1	-	-	CASSNWGNEQFF	TGTGCCAGTAGTAACTGGGGCAATGAGCAGTTCTTC
TRBV13	TRBJ2-7	TRBD1	-	CASSLGDSSYEQYF	TGTGCCAGCAGCTTGGGGGACAGCTCCTACGAGCAGTACTTC
TRBV4-2	TRBJ2-7	-	once	CASSQVGARALSYEQYF	TGTGCCAGCAGCCAAGTTGGGGCCAGAGCCCTTTCCTACGAGCAGTACTTC
TRBV4-1	TRBJ2-1	-	-	CASSQVAQTINEQFF	TGCGCCAGCAGCCAAGTCGCCCAGACGATCAATGAGCAGTTCTTC
TRBV6-5	TRBJ2-3	-	-	CASSYGLNTDTQYF	TGTGCCAGCAGTTACGGGCTGAACACAGATACGCAGTATTTT
TRBV7-9	TRBJ2-1	TRBD2	-	CASSSTLREGQGYEQFF	TGTGCCAGCAGCTCGACCCTCCGGGAGGGCCAAGGGTATGAGCAGTTCTTC